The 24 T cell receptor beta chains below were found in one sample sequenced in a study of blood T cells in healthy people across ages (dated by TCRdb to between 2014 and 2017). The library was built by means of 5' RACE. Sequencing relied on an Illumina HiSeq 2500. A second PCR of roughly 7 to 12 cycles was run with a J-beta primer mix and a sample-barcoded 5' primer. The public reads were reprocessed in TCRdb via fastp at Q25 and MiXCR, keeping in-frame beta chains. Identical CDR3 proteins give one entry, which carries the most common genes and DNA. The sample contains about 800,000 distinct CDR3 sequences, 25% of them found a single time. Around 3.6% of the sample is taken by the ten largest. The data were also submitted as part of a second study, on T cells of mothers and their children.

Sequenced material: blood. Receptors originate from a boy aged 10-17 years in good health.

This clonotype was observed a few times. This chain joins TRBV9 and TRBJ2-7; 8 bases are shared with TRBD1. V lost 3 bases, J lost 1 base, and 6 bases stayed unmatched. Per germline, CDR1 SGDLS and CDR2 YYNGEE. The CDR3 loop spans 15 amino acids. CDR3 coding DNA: TGTGCCAGCAGCGGGAACGACAGGGGTTCCTACGAGCAGTACTTC. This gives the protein CASSGNDRGSYEQYF.

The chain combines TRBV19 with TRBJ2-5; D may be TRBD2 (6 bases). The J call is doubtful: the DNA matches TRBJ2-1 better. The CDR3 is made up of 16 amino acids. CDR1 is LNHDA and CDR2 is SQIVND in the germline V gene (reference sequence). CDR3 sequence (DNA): TGTGCCACCACACCCGGGGGAGCCAGGGTCATGCATGAGCAGTTCTTC. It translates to CATTPGGARVMHEQFF.

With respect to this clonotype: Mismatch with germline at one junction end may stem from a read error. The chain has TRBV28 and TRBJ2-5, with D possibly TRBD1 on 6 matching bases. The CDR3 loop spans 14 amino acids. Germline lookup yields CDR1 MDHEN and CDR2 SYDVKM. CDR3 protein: CVSSTRSQGETQYF. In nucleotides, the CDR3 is TGTGTCAGCAGTACTCGGAGTCAGGGGGAGACCCAGTACTTC.

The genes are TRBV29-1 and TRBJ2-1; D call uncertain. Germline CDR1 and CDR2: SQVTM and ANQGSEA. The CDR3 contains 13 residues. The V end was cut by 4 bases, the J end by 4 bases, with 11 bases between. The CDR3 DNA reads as TGCAGCGTTGGCTACAGTACTTACAATGAGCAGTTCTTC. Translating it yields CSVGYSTYNEQFF.

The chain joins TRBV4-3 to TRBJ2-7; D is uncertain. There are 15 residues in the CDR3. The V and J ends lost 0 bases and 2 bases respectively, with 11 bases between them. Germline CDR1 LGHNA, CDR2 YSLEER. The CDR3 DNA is TGCGCCAGCAGCCAAGATCGGGCAGGTACCTACGAGCAGTACTTC. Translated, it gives CASSQDRAGTYEQYF.

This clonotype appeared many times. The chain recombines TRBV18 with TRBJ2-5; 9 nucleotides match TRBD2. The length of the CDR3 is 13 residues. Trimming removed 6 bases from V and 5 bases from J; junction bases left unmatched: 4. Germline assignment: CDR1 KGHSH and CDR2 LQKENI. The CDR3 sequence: CASSPGLAETQYF. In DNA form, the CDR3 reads TGTGCCAGCTCGCCGGGACTAGCTGAGACCCAGTACTTC.

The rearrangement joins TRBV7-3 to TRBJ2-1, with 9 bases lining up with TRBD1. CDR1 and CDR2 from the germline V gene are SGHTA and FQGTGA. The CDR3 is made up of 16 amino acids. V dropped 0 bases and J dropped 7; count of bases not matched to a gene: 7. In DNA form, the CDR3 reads TGTGCCAGCAGCTTAACAATAGGGACAGGGTATAATGAGCAGTTCTTC. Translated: CASSLTIGTGYNEQFF.

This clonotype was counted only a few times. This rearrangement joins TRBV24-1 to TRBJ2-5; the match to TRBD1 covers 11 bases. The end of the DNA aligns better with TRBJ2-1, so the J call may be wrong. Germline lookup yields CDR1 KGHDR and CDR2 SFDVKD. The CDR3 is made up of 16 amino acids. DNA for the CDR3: TGTGCCACCAGTGAAGCTCGGACAGGGGGCTTCAATGAGCAGTTCTTC. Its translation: CATSEARTGGFNEQFF.

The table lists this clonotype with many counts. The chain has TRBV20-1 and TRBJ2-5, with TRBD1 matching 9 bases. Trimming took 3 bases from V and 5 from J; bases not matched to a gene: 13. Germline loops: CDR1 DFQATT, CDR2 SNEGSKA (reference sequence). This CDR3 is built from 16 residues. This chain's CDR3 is CSARTSLGTGKETQYF. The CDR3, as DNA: TGCAGTGCTAGGACCTCTCTCGGGACAGGGAAGGAGACCCAGTACTTC.

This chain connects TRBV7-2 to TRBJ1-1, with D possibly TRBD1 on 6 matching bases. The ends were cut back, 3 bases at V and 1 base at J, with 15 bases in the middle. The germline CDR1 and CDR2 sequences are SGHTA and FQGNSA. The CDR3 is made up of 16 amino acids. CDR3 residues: CASSFGARGRNTEAFF. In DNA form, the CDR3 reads TGTGCCAGCAGCTTTGGGGCCAGGGGCAGGAACACTGAAGCTTTCTTT.

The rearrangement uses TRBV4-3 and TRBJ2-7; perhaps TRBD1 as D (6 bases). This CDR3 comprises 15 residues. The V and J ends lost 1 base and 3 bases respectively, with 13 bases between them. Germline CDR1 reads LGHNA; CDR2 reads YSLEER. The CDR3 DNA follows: TGCGCCAGCAGCCAAGGAAGGGGGTTAAACTACGAGCAGTACTTC. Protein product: CASSQGRGLNYEQYF.

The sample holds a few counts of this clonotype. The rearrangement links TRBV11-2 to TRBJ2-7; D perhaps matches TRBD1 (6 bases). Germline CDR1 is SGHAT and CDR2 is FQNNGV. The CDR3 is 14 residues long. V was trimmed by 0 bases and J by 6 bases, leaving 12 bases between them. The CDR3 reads CASSLETGLGEQYF. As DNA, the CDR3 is TGTGCCAGCAGCTTAGAAACAGGGCTTGGCGAGCAGTACTTC.

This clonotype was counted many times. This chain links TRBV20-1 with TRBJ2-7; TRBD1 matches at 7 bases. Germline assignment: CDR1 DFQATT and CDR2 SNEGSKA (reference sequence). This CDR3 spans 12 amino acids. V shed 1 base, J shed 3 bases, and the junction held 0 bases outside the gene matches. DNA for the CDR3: TGCAGTGCTAGAGGACAGGGCTACGAGCAGTACTTC. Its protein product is CSARGQGYEQYF.

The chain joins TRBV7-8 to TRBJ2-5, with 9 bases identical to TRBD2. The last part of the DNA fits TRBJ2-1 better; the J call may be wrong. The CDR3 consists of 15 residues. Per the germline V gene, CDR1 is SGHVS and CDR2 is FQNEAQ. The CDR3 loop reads CASSLLAGDFNEQFF. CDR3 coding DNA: TGTGCCAGCAGCTTATTAGCGGGAGATTTCAATGAGCAGTTCTTC.

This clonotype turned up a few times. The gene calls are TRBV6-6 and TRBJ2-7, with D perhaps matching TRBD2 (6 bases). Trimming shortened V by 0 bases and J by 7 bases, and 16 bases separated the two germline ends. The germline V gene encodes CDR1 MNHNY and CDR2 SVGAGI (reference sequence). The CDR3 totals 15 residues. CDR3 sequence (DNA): TGTGCCAGCAGTTACTCGGTGGAGGGGCCGAGGGAGCAGTACTTC. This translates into CASSYSVEGPREQYF.

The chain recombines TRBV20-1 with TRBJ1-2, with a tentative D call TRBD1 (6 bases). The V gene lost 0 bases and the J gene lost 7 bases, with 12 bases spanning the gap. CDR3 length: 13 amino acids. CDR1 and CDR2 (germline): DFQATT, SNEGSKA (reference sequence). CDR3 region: CSARDPGAGGYTF. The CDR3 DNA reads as TGCAGTGCTAGAGATCCGGGGGCTGGTGGCTACACCTTC.

The CDR3 here is CSARGGSWDEQFF. The CDR3 nucleotides are TGCAGTGCTAGAGGGGGTAGCTGGGATGAGCAGTTCTTC. The chain combines TRBV20-1 with TRBJ2-1, with D uncertain. This CDR3 has 13 amino acids. Germline V gene lookup returns CDR1 DFQATT and CDR2 SNEGSKA (reference sequence). With 1 base removed from V and 8 bases from J, the gap between germline ends came to 12 bases.

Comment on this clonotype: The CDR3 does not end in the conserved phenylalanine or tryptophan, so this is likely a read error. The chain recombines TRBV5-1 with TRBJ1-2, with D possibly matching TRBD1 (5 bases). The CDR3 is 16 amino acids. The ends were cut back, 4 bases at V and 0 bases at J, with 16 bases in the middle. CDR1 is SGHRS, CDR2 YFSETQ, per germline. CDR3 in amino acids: CASSHTPDSSNYGYTL. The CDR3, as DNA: TGCGCCAGCAGCCATACCCCAGACAGCTCTAACTATGGCTACACCCTC.

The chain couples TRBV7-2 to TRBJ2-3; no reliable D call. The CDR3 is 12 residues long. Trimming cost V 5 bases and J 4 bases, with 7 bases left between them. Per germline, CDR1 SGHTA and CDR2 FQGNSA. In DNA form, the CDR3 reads TGTGCCAGCAGCATGTACGCAGATACGCAGTATTTT. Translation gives CASSMYADTQYF.

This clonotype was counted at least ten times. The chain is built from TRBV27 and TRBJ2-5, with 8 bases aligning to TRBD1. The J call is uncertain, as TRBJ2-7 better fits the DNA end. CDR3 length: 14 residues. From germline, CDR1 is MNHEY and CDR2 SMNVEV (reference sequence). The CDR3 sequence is CASSQTGEFYEQYF. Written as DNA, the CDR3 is TGTGCCAGCAGCCAGACAGGGGAGTTCTACGAGCAGTACTTC.

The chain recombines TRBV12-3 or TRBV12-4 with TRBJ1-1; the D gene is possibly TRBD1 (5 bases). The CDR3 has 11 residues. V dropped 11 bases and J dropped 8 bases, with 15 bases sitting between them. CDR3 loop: CASRRGDEAFF. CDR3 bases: TGTGCCTCCAGACGCGGGGACGAAGCTTTCTTT.

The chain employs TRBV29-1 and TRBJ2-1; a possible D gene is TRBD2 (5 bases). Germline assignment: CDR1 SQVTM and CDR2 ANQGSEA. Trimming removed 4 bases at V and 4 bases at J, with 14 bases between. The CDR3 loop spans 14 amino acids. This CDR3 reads CSVGPVEGYNEQFF. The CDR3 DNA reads TGCAGCGTTGGGCCGGTCGAGGGATACAATGAGCAGTTCTTC.

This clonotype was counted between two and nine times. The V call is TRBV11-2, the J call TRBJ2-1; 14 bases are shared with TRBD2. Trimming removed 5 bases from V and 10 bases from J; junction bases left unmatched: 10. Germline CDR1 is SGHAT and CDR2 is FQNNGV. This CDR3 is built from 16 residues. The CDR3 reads CASSEGLAGVGREQFF. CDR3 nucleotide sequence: TGTGCCAGCAGCGAGGGACTAGCGGGAGTGGGCAGGGAGCAGTTCTTC.

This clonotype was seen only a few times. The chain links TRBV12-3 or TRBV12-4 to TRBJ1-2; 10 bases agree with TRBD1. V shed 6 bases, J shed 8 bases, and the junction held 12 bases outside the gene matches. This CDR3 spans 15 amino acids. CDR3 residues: CASSRNRDRGRGYTF. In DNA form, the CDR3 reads TGTGCCAGCAGCAGAAACCGGGACAGGGGACGGGGCTACACCTTC.